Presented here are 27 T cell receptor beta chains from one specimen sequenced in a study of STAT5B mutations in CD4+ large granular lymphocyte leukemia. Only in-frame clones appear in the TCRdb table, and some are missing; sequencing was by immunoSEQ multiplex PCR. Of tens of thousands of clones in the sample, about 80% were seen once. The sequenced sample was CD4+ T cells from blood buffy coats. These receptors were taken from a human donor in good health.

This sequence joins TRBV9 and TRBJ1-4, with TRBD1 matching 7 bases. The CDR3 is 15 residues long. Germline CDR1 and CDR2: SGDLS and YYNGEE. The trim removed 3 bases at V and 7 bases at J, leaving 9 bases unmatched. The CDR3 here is CASSARDSGSEKLFF. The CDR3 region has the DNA TGTGCCAGCAGCGCCCGGGACAGCGGTAGTGAAAAACTGTTTTTT.

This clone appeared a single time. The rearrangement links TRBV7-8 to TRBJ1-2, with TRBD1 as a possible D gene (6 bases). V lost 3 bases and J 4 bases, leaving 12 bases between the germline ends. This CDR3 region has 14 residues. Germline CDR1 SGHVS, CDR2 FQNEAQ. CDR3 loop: CASSLEQGSYGYTF. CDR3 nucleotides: TGTGCCAGCAGCTTGGAACAGGGTAGCTATGGCTACACCTTC. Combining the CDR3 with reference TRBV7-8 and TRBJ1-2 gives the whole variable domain GAGVSQSPRYKVAKRGQDVALRCDPISGHVSLFWYQQALGQGPEFLTYFQNEAQLDKSGLPSDRFFAERPEGSVSTLKIQRTQQEDSAVYLCASSLEQGSYGYTFGSGTRLTVV.

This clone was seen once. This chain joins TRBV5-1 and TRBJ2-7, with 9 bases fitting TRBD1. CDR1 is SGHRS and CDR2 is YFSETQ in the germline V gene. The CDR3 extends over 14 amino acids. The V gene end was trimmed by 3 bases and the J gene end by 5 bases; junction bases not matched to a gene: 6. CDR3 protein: CASSSGQGINEQYF. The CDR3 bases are TGCGCCAGCAGCTCAGGACAGGGGATTAACGAGCAGTACTTC.

The DNA for the CDR3 is TGTGCCAGCAGAGAGGCTTTAGTAAAGGTTGGCTACACCTTC. As protein: CASREALVKVGYTF. This chain joins TRBV6-6 and TRBJ1-2; D gene uncertain. The CDR3 sequence is 14 residues long. Germline CDR1 MNHNY, CDR2 SVGAGI (reference sequence). The ends were cut back, 6 bases at V and 7 bases at J, with 18 bases in the middle.

CDR3 sequence reads: CASSPQNNEKLFF. The DNA for the CDR3 is TGTGCCAGTAGTCCCCAGAATAATGAAAAACTGTTTTTT. The chain joins TRBV19 to TRBJ1-4; unclear D gene. Germline V CDR1 and CDR2: LNHDA, SQIVND (reference sequence). The V end was cut by 5 bases, the J end by 4 bases, with 8 bases between. The CDR3 runs 13 residues.

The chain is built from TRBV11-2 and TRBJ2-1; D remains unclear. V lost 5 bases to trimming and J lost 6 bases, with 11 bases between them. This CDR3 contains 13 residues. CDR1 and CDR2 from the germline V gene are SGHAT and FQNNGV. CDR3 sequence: CASSLGVLNEQFF. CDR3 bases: TGTGCCAGCAGCCTGGGCGTCCTCAATGAGCAGTTCTTC. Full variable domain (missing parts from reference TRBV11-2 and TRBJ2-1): EAGVAQSPRYKIIEKRQSVAFWCNPISGHATLYWYQQILGQGPKLLIQFQNNGVVDDSQLPKDRFSAERLKGVDSTLKIQPAKLEDSAVYLCASSLGVLNEQFFGPGTRLTVL.

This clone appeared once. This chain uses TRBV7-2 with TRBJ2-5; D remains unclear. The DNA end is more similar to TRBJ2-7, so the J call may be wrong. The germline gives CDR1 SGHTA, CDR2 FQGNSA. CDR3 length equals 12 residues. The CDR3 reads CASSSYSYEQYF. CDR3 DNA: TGTGCCAGCAGCTCCTACTCCTACGAGCAGTACTTC.

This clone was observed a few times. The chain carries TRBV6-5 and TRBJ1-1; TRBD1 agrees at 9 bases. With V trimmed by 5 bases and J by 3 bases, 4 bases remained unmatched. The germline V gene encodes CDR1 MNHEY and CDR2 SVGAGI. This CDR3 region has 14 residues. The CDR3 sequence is CASSKQGADTEAFF. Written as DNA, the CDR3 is TGTGCCAGCAGTAAACAGGGGGCGGACACTGAAGCTTTCTTT.

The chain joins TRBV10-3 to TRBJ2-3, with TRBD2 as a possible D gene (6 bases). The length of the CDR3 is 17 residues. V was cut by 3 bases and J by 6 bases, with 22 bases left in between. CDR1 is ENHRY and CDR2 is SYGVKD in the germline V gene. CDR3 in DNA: TGTGCCATCAGTGAACAGGCGGGGCAGCCGCACGGCGATACGCAGTATTTT. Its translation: CAISEQAGQPHGDTQYF.

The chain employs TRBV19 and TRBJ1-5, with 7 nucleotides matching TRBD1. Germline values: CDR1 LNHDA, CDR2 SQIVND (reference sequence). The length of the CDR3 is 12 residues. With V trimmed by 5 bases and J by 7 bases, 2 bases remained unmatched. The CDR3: CASSLQGQPQHF. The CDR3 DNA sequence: TGTGCCAGTAGTTTACAGGGGCAGCCCCAGCATTTT.

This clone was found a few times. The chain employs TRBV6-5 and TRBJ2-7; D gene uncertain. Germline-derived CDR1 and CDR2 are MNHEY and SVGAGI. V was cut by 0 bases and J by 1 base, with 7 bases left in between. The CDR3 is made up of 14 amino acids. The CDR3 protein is CASSYSRRSYEQYF. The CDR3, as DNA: TGTGCCAGCAGTTACTCTAGACGGTCCTACGAGCAGTACTTC.

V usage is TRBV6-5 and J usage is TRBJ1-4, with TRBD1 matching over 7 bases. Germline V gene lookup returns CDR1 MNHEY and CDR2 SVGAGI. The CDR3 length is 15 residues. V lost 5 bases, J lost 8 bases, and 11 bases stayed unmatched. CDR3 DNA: TGTGCCAGCAGTACGGCAGGGGGGCTATACGAAAAACTGTTTTTT. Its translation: CASSTAGGLYEKLFF.

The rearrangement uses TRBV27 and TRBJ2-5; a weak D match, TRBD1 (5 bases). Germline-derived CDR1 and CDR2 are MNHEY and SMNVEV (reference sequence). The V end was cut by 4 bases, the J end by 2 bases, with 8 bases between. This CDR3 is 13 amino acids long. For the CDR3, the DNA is TGTGCCAGCAGTTGGACACAACAAGAGACCCAGTACTTC. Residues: CASSWTQQETQYF.

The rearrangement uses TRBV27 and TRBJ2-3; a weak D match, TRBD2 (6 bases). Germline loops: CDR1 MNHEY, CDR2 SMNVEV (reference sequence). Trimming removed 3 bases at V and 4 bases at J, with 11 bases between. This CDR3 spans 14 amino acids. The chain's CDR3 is CASSLTSRADTQYF. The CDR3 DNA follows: TGTGCCAGCAGTTTGACTAGTAGAGCAGATACGCAGTATTTT.

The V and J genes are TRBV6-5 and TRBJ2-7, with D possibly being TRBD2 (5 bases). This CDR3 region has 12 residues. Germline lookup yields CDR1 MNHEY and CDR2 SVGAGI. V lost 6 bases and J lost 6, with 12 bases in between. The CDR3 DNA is TGTGCCAGCAGCTCAGACTACTCCGAGCAGTACTTC. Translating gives CASSSDYSEQYF.

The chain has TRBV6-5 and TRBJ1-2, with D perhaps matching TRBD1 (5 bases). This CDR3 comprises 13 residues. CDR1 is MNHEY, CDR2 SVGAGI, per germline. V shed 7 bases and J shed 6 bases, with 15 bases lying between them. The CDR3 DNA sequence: TGTGCCAGCATTTCCGGGACGTATAATGGCTACACCTTC. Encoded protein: CASISGTYNGYTF.

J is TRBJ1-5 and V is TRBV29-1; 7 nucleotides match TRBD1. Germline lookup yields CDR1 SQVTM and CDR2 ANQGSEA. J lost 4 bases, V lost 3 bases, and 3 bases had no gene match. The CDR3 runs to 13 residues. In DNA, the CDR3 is TGCAGCGTTGAGACAGGGTGGAATCAGCCCCAGCATTTT. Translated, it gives CSVETGWNQPQHF. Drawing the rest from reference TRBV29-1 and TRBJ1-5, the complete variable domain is SAVISQKPSRDICQRGTSLTIQCQVDSQVTMMFWYRQQPGQSLTLIATANQGSEATYESGFVIDKFPISRPNLTFSTLTVSNMSPEDSSIYLCSVETGWNQPQHFGDGTRLSIL.

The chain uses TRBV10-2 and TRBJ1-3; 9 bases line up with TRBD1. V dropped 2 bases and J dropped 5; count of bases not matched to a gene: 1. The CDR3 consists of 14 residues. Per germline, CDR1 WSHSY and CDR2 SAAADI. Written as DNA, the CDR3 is TGCGCCAGCAGTGAGACAGGGGGCAGAAACACCATATATTTT. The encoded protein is CASSETGGRNTIYF.

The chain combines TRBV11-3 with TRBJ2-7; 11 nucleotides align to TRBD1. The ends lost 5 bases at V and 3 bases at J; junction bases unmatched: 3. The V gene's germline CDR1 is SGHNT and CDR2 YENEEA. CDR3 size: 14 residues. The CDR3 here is CASSGGTGGYEQYF. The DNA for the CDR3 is TGTGCCAGCAGCGGCGGGACAGGGGGCTACGAGCAGTACTTC.

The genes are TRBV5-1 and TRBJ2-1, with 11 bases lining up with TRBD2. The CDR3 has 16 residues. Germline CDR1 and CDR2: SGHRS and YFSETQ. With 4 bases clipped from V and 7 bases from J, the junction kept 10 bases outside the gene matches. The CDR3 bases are TGCGCCAGCAGCCCAGGACTAGCGGGCCCGGGTAATGAGCAGTTCTTC. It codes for CASSPGLAGPGNEQFF.

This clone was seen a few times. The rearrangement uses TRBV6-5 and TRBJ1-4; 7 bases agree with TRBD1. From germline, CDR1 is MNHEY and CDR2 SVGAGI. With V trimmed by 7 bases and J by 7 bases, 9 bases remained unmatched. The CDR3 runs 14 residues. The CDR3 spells CASKPTGTAEKLFF. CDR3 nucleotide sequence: TGTGCCAGCAAACCCACGGGGACAGCTGAAAAACTGTTTTTT.

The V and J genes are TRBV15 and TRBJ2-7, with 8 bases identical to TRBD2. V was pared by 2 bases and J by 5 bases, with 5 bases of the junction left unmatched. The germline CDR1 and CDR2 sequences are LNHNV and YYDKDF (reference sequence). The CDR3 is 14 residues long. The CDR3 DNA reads TGTGCCACCAGCAGACGGACTAGCTTCCACGAGCAGTACTTC. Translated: CATSRRTSFHEQYF.

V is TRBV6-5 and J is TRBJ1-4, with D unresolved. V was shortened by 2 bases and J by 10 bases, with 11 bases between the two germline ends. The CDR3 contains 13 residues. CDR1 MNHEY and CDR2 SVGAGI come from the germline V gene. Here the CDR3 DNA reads TGTGCCAGCAGTTACGAGCGGTCGGGAAAACTGTTTTTT. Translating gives CASSYERSGKLFF.

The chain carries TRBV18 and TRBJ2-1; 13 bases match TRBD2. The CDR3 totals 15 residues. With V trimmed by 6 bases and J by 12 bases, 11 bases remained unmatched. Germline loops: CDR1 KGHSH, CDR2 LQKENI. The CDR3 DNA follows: TGTGCCAGCTCCCAGGGACTAGCGGGAACGTATGTGCAGTTCTTC. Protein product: CASSQGLAGTYVQFF.

Here the CDR3 reads CASSLRGPNEQFF. CDR3 coding DNA: TGTGCCAGCAGCTTAAGGGGGCCGAATGAGCAGTTCTTC. V usage is TRBV11-3 and J usage is TRBJ2-1; 7 nucleotides match TRBD1. CDR1 and CDR2 (germline): SGHNT, YENEEA. The CDR3 has 13 amino acids. Trimming took 2 bases from V and 7 from J; bases not matched to a gene: 2.

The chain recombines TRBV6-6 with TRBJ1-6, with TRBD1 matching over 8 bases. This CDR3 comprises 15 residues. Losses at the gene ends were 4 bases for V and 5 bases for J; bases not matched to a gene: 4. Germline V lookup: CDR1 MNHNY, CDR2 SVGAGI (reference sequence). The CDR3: CASSLMGQDNSPLHF. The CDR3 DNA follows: TGTGCCAGCAGTTTAATGGGACAGGATAATTCACCCCTCCACTTT.

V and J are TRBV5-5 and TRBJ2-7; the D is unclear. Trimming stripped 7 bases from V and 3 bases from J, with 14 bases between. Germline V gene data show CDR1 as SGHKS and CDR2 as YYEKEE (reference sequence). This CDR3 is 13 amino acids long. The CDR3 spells CASHLPGLYEQYF. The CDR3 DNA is TGTGCCAGCCATCTGCCCGGCCTCTACGAGCAGTACTTC.